The clone carrying this T cell receptor (beta chain) occurred a few times. Antigen: not known. TCRdb redid the calling of the 5' RACE reads with MiXCR, one entry per CDR3 protein. Found here are nearly 200,000 distinct CDR3 sequences, 15% to 20% of them singletons; the top ten hold 40%. The data were obtained in a study of identical twins. Study results and caveats: Fewer insertions marked abundant cord blood beta clonotypes; young adult naive trended weakly, memory not at all.

Trimming removed 5 bases at V and 0 bases at J, with 11 bases between. The CDR3 is made up of 15 amino acids. The germline gives CDR1 LGHDT, CDR2 YNNKEL (reference sequence). These sequences were also reported in another study, on T cells expressing NK-cell markers. That report adds: Seven of eight sequenced donors tested HCMV-seropositive; one tested seronegative. In a handful of donors, these clonotypes also led the CD3+CD56-NKG2C+ fraction.

The sample consisted of CD8+ T cells sorted from blood. This chain uses TRBV3-1 with TRBJ2-1, with a weak D call TRBD1 (6 bases). This sequence originates from a woman between 18 and 30 years old in good health. The CDR3 nucleotides are TGTGCCAGCAGCAAGATGGACAGCTCCTACAATGAGCAGTTCTTC. Protein: CASSKMDSSYNEQFF.